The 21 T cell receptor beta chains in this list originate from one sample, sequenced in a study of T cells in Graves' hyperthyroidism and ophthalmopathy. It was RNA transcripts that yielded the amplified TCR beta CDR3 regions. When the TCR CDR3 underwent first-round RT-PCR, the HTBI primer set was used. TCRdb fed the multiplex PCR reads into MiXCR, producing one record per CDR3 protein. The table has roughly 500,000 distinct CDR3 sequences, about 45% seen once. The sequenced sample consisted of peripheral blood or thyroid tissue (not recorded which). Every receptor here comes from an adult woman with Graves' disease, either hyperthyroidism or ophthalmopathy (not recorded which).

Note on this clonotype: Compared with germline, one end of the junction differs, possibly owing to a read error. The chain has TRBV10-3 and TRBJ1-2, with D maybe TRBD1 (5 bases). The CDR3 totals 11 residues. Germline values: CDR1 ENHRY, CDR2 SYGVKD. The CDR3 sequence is CASSEGEGYTF. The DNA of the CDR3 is TGTGCCAGCAGTGAAGGGGAGGGCTACACCTTC.

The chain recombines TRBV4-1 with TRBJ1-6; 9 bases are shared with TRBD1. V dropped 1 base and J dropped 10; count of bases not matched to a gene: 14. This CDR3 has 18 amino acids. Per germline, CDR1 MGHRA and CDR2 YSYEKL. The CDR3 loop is CASSQGTGTGILRSPLHF. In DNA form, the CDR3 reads TGCGCCAGCAGCCAAGGGACTGGGACAGGGATACTGAGATCACCCCTCCACTTT.

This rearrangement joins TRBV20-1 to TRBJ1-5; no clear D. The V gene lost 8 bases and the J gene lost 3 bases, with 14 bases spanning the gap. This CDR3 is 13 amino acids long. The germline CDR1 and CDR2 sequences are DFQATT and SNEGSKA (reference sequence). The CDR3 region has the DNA TGCAGTACCGAATCGGGCCACAATCAGCCCCAGCATTTT. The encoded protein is CSTESGHNQPQHF.

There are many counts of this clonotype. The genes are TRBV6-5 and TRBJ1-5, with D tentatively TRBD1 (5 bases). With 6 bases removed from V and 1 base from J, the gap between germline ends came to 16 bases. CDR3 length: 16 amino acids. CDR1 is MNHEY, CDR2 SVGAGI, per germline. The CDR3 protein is CASRSQGAESNQPQHF. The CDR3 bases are TGTGCCAGCAGGTCTCAGGGCGCGGAGAGCAATCAGCCCCAGCATTTT.

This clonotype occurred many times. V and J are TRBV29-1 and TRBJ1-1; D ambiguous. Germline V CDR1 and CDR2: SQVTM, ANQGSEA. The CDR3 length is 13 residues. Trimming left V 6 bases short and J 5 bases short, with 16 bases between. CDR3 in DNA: TGCAGCGTAACCCTTTTTGGCGGGACTGAAGCTTTCTTT. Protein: CSVTLFGGTEAFF.

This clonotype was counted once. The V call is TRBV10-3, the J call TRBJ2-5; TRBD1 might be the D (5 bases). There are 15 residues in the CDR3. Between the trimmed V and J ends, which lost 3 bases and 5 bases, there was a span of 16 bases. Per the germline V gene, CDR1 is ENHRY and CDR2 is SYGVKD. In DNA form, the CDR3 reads TGTGCCATCAGTGAAGGGCAGGGATCTGGCGAGACCCAGTACTTC. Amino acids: CAISEGQGSGETQYF.

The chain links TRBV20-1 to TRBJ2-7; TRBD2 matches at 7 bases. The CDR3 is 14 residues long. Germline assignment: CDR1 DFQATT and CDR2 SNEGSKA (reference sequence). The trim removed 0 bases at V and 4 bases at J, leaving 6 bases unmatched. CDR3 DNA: TGCAGTGCTAGAGATCCCTTAGCGGGTTACGAGCAGTACTTC. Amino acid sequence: CSARDPLAGYEQYF.

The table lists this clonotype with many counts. The CDR3 region is CSARVWQLQETQYF. The CDR3 coding sequence is TGCAGTGCTAGAGTCTGGCAACTTCAAGAGACCCAGTACTTC. The V call is TRBV20-1, the J call TRBJ2-5; D gene unclear. V lost 1 base to trimming and J lost 2 bases, with 11 bases between them. The CDR3 extends over 14 amino acids. Germline V gene sequence: CDR1 DFQATT, CDR2 SNEGSKA (reference sequence).

CDR3 sequence: CASSSRQANYEQYF. The CDR3 DNA follows: TGTGCCAGCAGCTCTAGACAGGCCAACTACGAGCAGTACTTC. The chain joins TRBV11-2 to TRBJ2-7; possible D gene TRBD1, 6 bases. Trimming stripped 4 bases from V and 3 bases from J, with 13 bases between. This CDR3 is built from 14 residues. Germline CDR1 and CDR2: SGHAT and FQNNGV.

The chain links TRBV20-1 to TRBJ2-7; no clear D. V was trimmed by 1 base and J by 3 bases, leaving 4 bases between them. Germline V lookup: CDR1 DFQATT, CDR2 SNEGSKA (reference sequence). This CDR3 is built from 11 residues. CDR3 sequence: CSARAFYEQYF. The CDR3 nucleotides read TGCAGTGCTAGAGCCTTCTACGAGCAGTACTTC.

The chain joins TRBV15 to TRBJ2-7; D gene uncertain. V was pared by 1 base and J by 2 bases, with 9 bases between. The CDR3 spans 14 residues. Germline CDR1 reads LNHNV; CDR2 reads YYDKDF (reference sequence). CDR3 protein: CATSRAAGTYEQYF. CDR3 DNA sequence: TGTGCCACCAGCAGAGCGGCAGGAACCTACGAGCAGTACTTC. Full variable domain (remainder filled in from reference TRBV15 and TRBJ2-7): DAMVIQNPRYQVTQFGKPVTLSCSQTLNHNVMYWYQQKSSQAPKLLFHYYDKDFNNEADTPDNFQSRRPNTSFCFLDIRSPGLGDTAMYLCATSRAAGTYEQYFGPGTRLTVT.

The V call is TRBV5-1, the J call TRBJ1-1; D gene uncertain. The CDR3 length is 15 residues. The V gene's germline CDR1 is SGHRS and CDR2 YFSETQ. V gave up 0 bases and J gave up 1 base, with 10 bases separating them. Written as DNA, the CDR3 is TGCGCCAGCAGCTTGGAGCACTCAGGGAACACTGAAGCTTTCTTT. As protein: CASSLEHSGNTEAFF.

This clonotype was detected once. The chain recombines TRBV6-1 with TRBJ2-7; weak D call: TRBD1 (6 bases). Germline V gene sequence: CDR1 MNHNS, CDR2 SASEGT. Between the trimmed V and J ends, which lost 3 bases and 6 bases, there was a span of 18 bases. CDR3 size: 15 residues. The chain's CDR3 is CASSDGPGEFGEQYF. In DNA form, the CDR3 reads TGTGCCAGCAGTGATGGGCCAGGGGAATTCGGCGAGCAGTACTTC.

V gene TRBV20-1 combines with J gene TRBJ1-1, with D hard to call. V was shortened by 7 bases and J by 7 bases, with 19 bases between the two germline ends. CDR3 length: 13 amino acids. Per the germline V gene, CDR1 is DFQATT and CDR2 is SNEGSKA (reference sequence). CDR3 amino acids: CSVAGMVGNEAFF. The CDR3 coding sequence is TGCAGTGTCGCTGGCATGGTAGGGAATGAAGCTTTCTTT.

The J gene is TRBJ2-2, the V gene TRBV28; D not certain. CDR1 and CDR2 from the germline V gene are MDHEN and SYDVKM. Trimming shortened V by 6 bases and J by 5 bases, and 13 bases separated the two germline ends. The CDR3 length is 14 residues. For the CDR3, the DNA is TGTGCCAGCAGATTCCTACTCCGTACCGGGGAGCTGTTTTTT. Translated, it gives CASRFLLRTGELFF.

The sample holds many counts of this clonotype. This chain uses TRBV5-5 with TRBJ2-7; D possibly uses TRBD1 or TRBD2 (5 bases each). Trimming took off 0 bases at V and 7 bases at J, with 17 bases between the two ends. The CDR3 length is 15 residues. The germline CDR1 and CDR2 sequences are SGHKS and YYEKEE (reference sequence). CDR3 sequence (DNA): TGTGCCAGCAGCTTGGCGGGGACCACTGTGGGAGAGCAGTACTTC. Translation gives CASSLAGTTVGEQYF.

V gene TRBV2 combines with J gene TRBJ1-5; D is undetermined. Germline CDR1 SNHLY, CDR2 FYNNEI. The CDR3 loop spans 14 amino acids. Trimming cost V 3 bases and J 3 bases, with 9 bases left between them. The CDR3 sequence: CASSEFGVNQPQHF. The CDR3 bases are TGTGCCAGCAGTGAGTTCGGGGTCAATCAGCCCCAGCATTTT.

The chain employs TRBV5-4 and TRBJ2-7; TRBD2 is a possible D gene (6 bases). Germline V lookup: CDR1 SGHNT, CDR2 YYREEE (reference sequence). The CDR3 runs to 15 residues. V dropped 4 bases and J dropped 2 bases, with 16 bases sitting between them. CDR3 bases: TGTGCCAGCAGCAGGGTGGGCGGGGCCCCCTACGAGCAGTACTTC. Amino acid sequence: CASSRVGGAPYEQYF.

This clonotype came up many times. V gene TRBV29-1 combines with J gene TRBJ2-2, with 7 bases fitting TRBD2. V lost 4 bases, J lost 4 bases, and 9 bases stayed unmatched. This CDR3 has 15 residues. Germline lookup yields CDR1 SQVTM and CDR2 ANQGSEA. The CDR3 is CSVGSREWTTGELFF. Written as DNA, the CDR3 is TGCAGCGTTGGATCGCGGGAGTGGACCACCGGGGAGCTGTTTTTT.

In DNA form, the CDR3 reads TGTGCCAGTAGTCCAACAGGGATCTTACAGCCCCAGCATTTT. It translates to CASSPTGILQPQHF. V is TRBV19 and J is TRBJ1-5; D is perhaps TRBD1 (6 bases). From germline, CDR1 is LNHDA and CDR2 SQIVND (reference sequence). This CDR3 region has 14 residues. Trimming took 5 bases from V and 7 from J, leaving 15 bases between them. The variable domain in full, completed from reference TRBV19 and TRBJ1-5, reads DGGITQSPKYLFRKEGQNVTLSCEQNLNHDAMYWYRQDPGQGLRLIYYSQIVNDFQKGDIAEGYSVSREKKESFPLTVTSAQKNPTAFYLCASSPTGILQPQHFGDGTRLSIL.

CDR3 sequence: CAVRDQGEKLFF. In nucleotides, the CDR3 is TGTGCCGTCCGGGACCAAGGAGAAAAACTGTTTTTT. This chain links TRBV10-3 with TRBJ1-4; perhaps TRBD1 as D (5 bases). CDR1 and CDR2 (germline): ENHRY, SYGVKD. The CDR3 is 12 residues long. Trimming took off 11 bases at V and 8 bases at J, with 15 bases between the two ends.